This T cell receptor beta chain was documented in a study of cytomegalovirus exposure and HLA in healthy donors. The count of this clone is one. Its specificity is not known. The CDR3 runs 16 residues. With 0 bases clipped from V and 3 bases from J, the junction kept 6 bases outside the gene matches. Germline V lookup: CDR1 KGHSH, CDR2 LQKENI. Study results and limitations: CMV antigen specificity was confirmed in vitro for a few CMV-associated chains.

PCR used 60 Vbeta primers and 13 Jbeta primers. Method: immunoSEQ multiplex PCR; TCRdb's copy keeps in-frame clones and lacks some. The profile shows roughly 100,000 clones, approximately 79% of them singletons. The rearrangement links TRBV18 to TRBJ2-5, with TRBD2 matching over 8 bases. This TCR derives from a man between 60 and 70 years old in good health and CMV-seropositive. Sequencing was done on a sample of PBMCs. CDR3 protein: CASSPPTSVPKETQYF. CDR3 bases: TGTGCCAGCTCACCACCGACTAGCGTTCCGAAAGAGACCCAGTACTTC.